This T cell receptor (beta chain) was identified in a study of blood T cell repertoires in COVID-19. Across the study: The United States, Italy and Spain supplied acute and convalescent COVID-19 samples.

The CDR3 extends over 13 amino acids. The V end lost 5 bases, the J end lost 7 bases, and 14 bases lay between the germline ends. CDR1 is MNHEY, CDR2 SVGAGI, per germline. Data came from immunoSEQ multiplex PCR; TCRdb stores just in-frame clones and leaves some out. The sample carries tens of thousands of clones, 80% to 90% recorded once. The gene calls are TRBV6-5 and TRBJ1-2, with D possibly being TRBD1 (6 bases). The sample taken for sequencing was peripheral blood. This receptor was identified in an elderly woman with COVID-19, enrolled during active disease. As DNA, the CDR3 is TGTGCCAGCAGTCCAACAGGGTATAGTGGCTACACCTTC. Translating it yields CASSPTGYSGYTF.